The entry that follows covers one T cell receptor (beta chain) sequence. The antigen remains undetermined. At the DNA level, this CDR3 is encoded by other sequences in the same sample as well. Per germline, CDR1 SGHRS and CDR2 YFSETQ. V was shortened by 0 bases and J by 2 bases, with 11 bases between the two germline ends. The CDR3 contains 15 residues. This specimen belongs to a study of shared clonotypes between healthy human individuals. The overall study: Per-donor plates numbered three CD4 naive, three CD4 memory, two CD8 naive and one CD8 memory.

Naive CD8 populations comprised CD45RO-negative cells positively selected for CCR7, excluding terminally differentiated effector memory CD45RA+ cells. The authors split each subset's genomic DNA evenly across several immunoSEQ plates. Assay used: immunoSEQ multiplex PCR; TCRdb lists only in-frame clones, some missing. The sample lists some 2.1 million clones, approximately 94% occurring once. General study points: The sampled material consisted only of blood, and tissue repertoires are likely to differ.

This receptor was identified in a man aged 18 to 29 in good health. This chain uses TRBV5-1 with TRBJ1-1; no firm D call. What was sequenced was naive CD8+ T cells sorted from blood. CDR3 nucleotides: TGCGCCAGCAGCTTGGAAGCAGGATTAAACACTGAAGCTTTCTTT. As protein: CASSLEAGLNTEAFF. Full variable domain (rest looked up from reference TRBV5-1 and TRBJ1-1): KAGVTQTPRYLIKTRGQQVTLSCSPISGHRSVSWYQQTPGQGLQFLFEYFSETQRNKGNFPGRFSGRQFSNSRSEMNVSTLELGDSALYLCASSLEAGLNTEAFFGQGTRLTVV.